Presented here are 2 T cell receptor beta chains from one specimen sequenced in a study of T cells in Graves' hyperthyroidism and ophthalmopathy (dated by TCRdb to between 2017 and 2020). The method was multiplex PCR. Data came from an Illumina HiSeq 2000. TCR beta CDR3 regions were amplified from RNA transcripts. For the first round of RT-PCR on the TCR CDR3, the HTBI primer set was used together with the Qiagen OneStep RT-PCR kit. TCRdb cleaned the public reads at Q25 with fastp, built clones with MiXCR and kept in-frame beta chains. Entries are consolidated by CDR3 protein sequence, retaining the most common genes and DNA. Across this sample there are approximately 740,000 distinct CDR3 sequences, with around 15% seen only once. Roughly 10% of the sample rests with the top ten. Sequenced: blood. The receptors stem from a young woman with Graves' hyperthyroidism.

The rearrangement links TRBV29-1 to TRBJ1-2, with TRBD1 matching 7 bases. The CDR3 runs 12 residues. Germline V CDR1 and CDR2: SQVTM, ANQGSEA. Trimming cost V 6 bases and J 2 bases; bases outside gene matches: 3. The CDR3 DNA reads TGCAGCGTCCGGGACAGCAACTATGGCTACACCTTC. Amino acid sequence: CSVRDSNYGYTF.

The chain uses TRBV4-1 and TRBJ2-1; TRBD2 aligns across 8 bases. V lost 4 bases, J lost 8 bases, and 10 bases stayed unmatched. CDR1 MGHRA and CDR2 YSYEKL come from the germline V gene. This CDR3 contains 15 residues. CDR3 DNA sequence: TGCGCCAGCAGCCGCCTCGGGGGGGCGCGCGATGAGCAGTTCTTC. It is translated as CASSRLGGARDEQFF.